The clone carrying this T cell receptor beta chain was seen many times. What it binds is unknown. V lost 3 bases and J 8 bases, leaving 13 bases between the germline ends. The CDR3 consists of 13 residues. Germline V lookup: CDR1 SGHTA, CDR2 FQGNSA. These data are taken from a study of beta chain features in type 1 diabetes. Study in general: Similarity in age, gender and cell yields was seen between patients and healthy donors.

Investigators reverse transcribed all isolated RNA, so they sequenced expressed TCRB transcripts. TCRdb's table, derived via immunoSEQ multiplex PCR, lists solely in-frame clones and lacks some. The sample has 150,000 to 190,000 clones, roughly 11% seen once. One heparinised blood draw, averaging about 120 mL, came from each donor. General observations from the study: It was among patients, rather than healthy donors, that naive, central memory and Treg TCRB repertoires appeared more similar. For cells with high TCR expression, cDNA sequencing could yield over-representation.

The sequenced material came from central memory CD4+ T cells from blood. This clonotype was obtained from a man younger than 30 in good health. The chain is built from TRBV7-2 and TRBJ1-2; TRBD1 might be the D (6 bases). CDR3: CASSFDRWRGYTF. As DNA, the CDR3 is TGTGCCAGCAGCTTCGACAGGTGGCGAGGCTACACCTTC.